A selection of T cell receptor beta chains follows, all from one sample in a study of OX40 agonist ivuxolimab in advanced cancers. Repertoires were generated with immunoSEQ multiplex PCR, while TCRdb's copy carries only in-frame clones and drops some. This sample has 72,000 or so clones, with about 91% found just once. This specimen consisted of CD4+ or CD8+ T cells sorted from blood, obtained in a trial of the OX40 agonist ivuxolimab. The receptors here all came from an adult with an advanced solid tumor such as melanoma, head and neck, liver or kidney cancer. Both conserved end residues are part of each CDR3. A D gene is named only where the DNA matches it firmly. A clone size is listed for some rows: how often the clone was seen (once, few, many), or a class if it is expanded.

length: 16
size: -
D: -
V: TRBV7-9
J: TRBJ2-1
CDR3: CASSPRALSSYNEQFF
DNA: TGTGCCAGCAGCCCCCGGGCCCTAAGCTCCTACAATGAGCAGTTCTTC

length: 17
size: -
D: -
V: TRBV4-2
J: TRBJ2-7
CDR3: CASSQEYSGEILYEQYF
DNA: TGTGCCAGCAGCCAAGAATATTCGGGGGAAATCCTCTACGAGCAGTACTTC

length: 13
size: -
D: -
V: TRBV5-1
J: TRBJ1-1
CDR3: CASSLGPLDLAFF
DNA: TGCGCCAGCAGCTTGGGCCCGCTCGACCTAGCTTTCTTT

length: 15
size: -
D: TRBD1
V: TRBV28
J: TRBJ1-1
CDR3: CASSSRDRGLSEAFF
DNA: TGTGCCAGCAGTTCCCGGGACAGGGGGCTTAGTGAAGCTTTCTTT

length: 17
size: -
D: TRBD2
V: TRBV5-1
J: TRBJ2-1
CDR3: CASSWTHTSGGANEQFF
DNA: TGCGCCAGCAGCTGGACCCATACTAGCGGGGGGGCCAATGAGCAGTTCTTC

length: 14
size: -
D: -
V: TRBV7-2
J: TRBJ2-5
CDR3: CASSLDYVLETQYF
DNA: TGTGCCAGCAGCTTGGACTACGTTTTAGAGACCCAGTACTTC

length: 17
size: -
D: TRBD2
V: TRBV19
J: TRBJ2-3
CDR3: CASSSRGTSGSTDTQYF
DNA: TGTGCCAGTAGTTCCCGAGGGACTAGCGGTAGCACAGATACGCAGTATTTT

length: 11
size: -
D: -
V: TRBV29-1
J: TRBJ2-3
CDR3: CSGSLAGTQYF
DNA: TGCAGCGGTAGTCTAGCAGGTACGCAGTATTTT

length: 15
size: -
D: -
V: TRBV27
J: TRBJ2-5
CDR3: CASSPGRALQETQYF
DNA: TGTGCCAGCAGTCCCGGAAGAGCCCTCCAAGAGACCCAGTACTTC

length: 16
size: -
D: -
V: TRBV11-2
J: TRBJ2-2
CDR3: CASSLGLGGNTGELFF
DNA: TGTGCCAGCAGCTTAGGATTGGGGGGGAACACCGGGGAGCTGTTTTTT

length: 13
size: -
D: -
V: TRBV28
J: TRBJ2-7
CDR3: CASRTGNSYEQYF
DNA: TGTGCCAGCAGAACAGGGAACTCCTACGAGCAGTACTTC

length: 14
size: -
D: -
V: TRBV6-6
J: TRBJ1-6
CDR3: CASSPNTNYSPLHF
DNA: TGTGCCAGCAGTCCGAACACAAATTATTCACCCCTCCACTTT

length: 17
size: -
D: -
V: TRBV25-1
J: TRBJ2-5
CDR3: CASSESQWGGGSETQYF
DNA: TGTGCCAGCAGTGAATCTCAGTGGGGTGGAGGAAGTGAGACCCAGTACTTC

length: 16
size: -
D: TRBD1
V: TRBV19
J: TRBJ2-1
CDR3: CASSGPGQGARDEQFF
DNA: TGTGCCAGTAGTGGTCCGGGACAGGGGGCGCGGGATGAGCAGTTCTTC

length: 15
size: once
D: TRBD2
V: TRBV11-3
J: TRBJ2-1
CDR3: CASSFQAGDYNEQFF
DNA: TGTGCCAGCAGCTTTCAGGCGGGGGACTACAATGAGCAGTTCTTC

length: 17
size: -
D: -
V: TRBV28
J: TRBJ1-5
CDR3: CASSFLGGRDSNQPQHF
DNA: TGTGCCAGCAGTTTTCTGGGAGGGAGGGATAGCAATCAGCCCCAGCATTTT

length: 13
size: -
D: -
V: TRBV27
J: TRBJ2-5
CDR3: CASSLRVQETQYF
DNA: TGTGCCAGCAGTCTCAGGGTCCAAGAGACCCAGTACTTC

length: 12
size: -
D: -
V: TRBV5-1
J: TRBJ2-7
CDR3: CASSDSSYEQYF
DNA: TGCGCCAGCAGCGACTCCTCCTACGAGCAGTACTTC

length: 15
size: -
D: TRBD1
V: TRBV28
J: TRBJ1-2
CDR3: CASRGPGTGFYGYTF
DNA: TGTGCCAGCAGGGGCCCCGGGACAGGGTTCTATGGCTACACCTTC

length: 15
size: -
D: TRBD2
V: TRBV5-1
J: TRBJ2-7
CDR3: CASSPRAGGLYEQYF
DNA: TGCGCCAGCAGCCCTCGAGCGGGAGGGCTTTACGAGCAGTACTTC

length: 14
size: -
D: -
V: TRBV28
J: TRBJ1-1
CDR3: CASSRDLVGTEAFF
DNA: TGTGCCAGCAGCCGGGACCTAGTAGGGACTGAAGCTTTCTTT

length: 12
size: -
D: -
V: TRBV6-5
J: TRBJ1-5
CDR3: CASSWGHQPQHF
DNA: TGTGCCAGCAGTTGGGGGCATCAGCCCCAGCATTTT

length: 14
size: once
D: -
V: TRBV28
J: TRBJ2-7
CDR3: CASSHPPPTYEQYF
DNA: TGTGCCAGCAGCCACCCACCTCCGACCTACGAGCAGTACTTC

length: 15
size: -
D: -
V: TRBV7-2
J: TRBJ2-7
CDR3: CASSLATGKFYEQYF
DNA: TGTGCCAGCAGCTTAGCTACAGGTAAATTCTACGAGCAGTACTTC